These T cell receptor beta chains were read from a single sample in a study of T cell changes during pregnancy in multiple sclerosis. The table came from immunoSEQ multiplex PCR; TCRdb's copy has only in-frame clones and leaves some out. The sample has 20,000 to 25,000 clones, around 88% seen once. Here the sequenced sample was CD8+ T cells from peripheral blood mononuclear cells, taken in the first trimester of pregnancy. The receptors were sampled from a female donor with multiple sclerosis, enrolled in a pregnancy study. CDR3s include the opening cysteine and the closing phenylalanine or tryptophan. A D gene is named only where the DNA matches it firmly. The size field is filled for only some rows; it gives once, few, many or a size class.

CASSLAPDEQYF,TGTGCCAGCAGCTTGGCCCCGGACGAGCAGTACTTC,-,-,TRBV5-4,TRBJ2-7
CASSLEGQGMETQYF,TGTGCCAGCAGTTTAGAAGGTCAGGGGATGGAGACCCAGTACTTC,-,once,TRBV27,TRBJ2-5
CASSQTSGTYNEQFF,TGCGCCAGCAGCCAAACTAGCGGGACGTACAATGAGCAGTTCTTC,TRBD2,-,TRBV4-1,TRBJ2-1
CASMRQGQPQHF,TGTGCCAGTATGAGACAAGGACAGCCCCAGCATTTT,-,-,TRBV19,TRBJ1-5
CASSFLAGVFQYF,TGTGCCAGCAGTTTTTTAGCGGGAGTGTTTCAGTACTTC,TRBD2,-,TRBV28,TRBJ2-7
CASSLTDTQYF,TGCGCCAGCAGCCTCACAGATACGCAGTATTTT,-,-,TRBV5-1,TRBJ2-3
CASSQDQGAGYTF,TGCGCCAGCAGCCAAGATCAGGGGGCTGGCTACACCTTC,TRBD1,-,TRBV4-3,TRBJ1-2
CASSARDRAEKLFF,TGTGCCAGCAGCGCCCGGGACAGGGCTGAAAAACTGTTTTTT,TRBD1,-,TRBV7-9,TRBJ1-4
CASSSGPYEQYF,TGTGCCAGTAGTAGCGGGCCTTACGAGCAGTACTTC,-,-,TRBV19,TRBJ2-7
CASSFYGSTQYF,TGTGCCAGCAGCTTTTATGGGAGTACGCAGTATTTT,-,once,TRBV5-4,TRBJ2-3
CASSLGLANEQFF,TGCGCCAGCAGCTTGGGACTAGCCAATGAGCAGTTCTTC,TRBD2,-,TRBV5-1,TRBJ2-1
CSVGGQALYEQYF,TGCAGCGTTGGAGGACAGGCCCTTTACGAGCAGTACTTC,TRBD1,-,TRBV29-1,TRBJ2-7
CASSDRGNEQFF,TGTGCCAGTAGTGACAGGGGCAATGAGCAGTTCTTC,TRBD1,-,TRBV19,TRBJ2-1
CARRQKGETQYF,TGTGCCAGGAGGCAGAAGGGGGAGACCCAGTACTTC,-,-,TRBV6-5,TRBJ2-5
CAISALAGGQEQYF,TGTGCCATCAGTGCTCTAGCGGGAGGTCAGGAGCAGTACTTC,TRBD2,once,TRBV10-3,TRBJ2-7
CASSASSGTYNEQFF,TGTGCCAGCAGTGCATCTAGCGGGACCTACAATGAGCAGTTCTTC,TRBD2,-,TRBV6-4,TRBJ2-1
CASSGGAGVTDTQYF,TGTGCCAGCAGCGGTGGGGCAGGGGTGACAGATACGCAGTATTTT,-,-,TRBV11-2,TRBJ2-3
CASSLAGRGQETQYF,TGTGCCAGCAGCTTAGCAGGGCGGGGACAAGAGACCCAGTACTTC,-,-,TRBV11-2,TRBJ2-5
CASSRPGKGGYTF,TGTGCCAGCAGCCGACCCGGGAAGGGAGGCTACACCTTC,-,few,TRBV28,TRBJ1-2
CASSQRQGIDIQYF,TGTGCCAGCAGCCAAAGACAGGGTATTGACATTCAGTACTTC,TRBD1,-,TRBV14,TRBJ2-4
CASSQLGRDRLNQPQHF,TGCGCCAGCAGTCAACTCGGCCGGGACAGACTAAATCAGCCCCAGCATTTT,TRBD1,-,TRBV23-1,TRBJ1-5
CASRSAYGYNEQFF,TGTGCCAGCAGGTCAGCGTATGGCTACAATGAGCAGTTCTTC,-,-,TRBV28,TRBJ2-1
CASSSRLSTDTQYF,TGTGCCAGCAGTTCGCGACTTAGCACAGATACGCAGTATTTT,-,-,TRBV6-5,TRBJ2-3
CASSVGRGQINGYTF,TGTGCCAGCAGCGTAGGCAGGGGGCAAATAAATGGCTACACCTTC,TRBD1,-,TRBV9,TRBJ1-2
CASSQGPLYGYTF,TGTGCCAGCAGTCAGGGTCCCCTCTATGGCTACACCTTC,-,-,TRBV2,TRBJ1-2
CASSQDRGWETQYF,TGCGCCAGCAGCCAAGATAGAGGGTGGGAGACCCAGTACTTC,-,-,TRBV4-3,TRBJ2-5
CASSLELRYEQYF,TGTGCCAGCAGCTTGGAACTCCGCTACGAGCAGTACTTC,-,-,TRBV5-5,TRBJ2-7
CASSSTGGLTEAFF,TGTGCCAGTAGTTCAACAGGGGGGCTCACTGAAGCTTTCTTT,TRBD1,-,TRBV19,TRBJ1-1
CASSDGQGAGELFF,TGTGCCAGCAGTGACGGGCAGGGGGCCGGGGAGCTGTTTTTT,TRBD1,-,TRBV6-4,TRBJ2-2
CASSDRPIEGSGELFF,TGTGCCAGCAGCGACCGCCCCATTGAGGGATCCGGGGAGCTGTTTTTT,-,-,TRBV9,TRBJ2-2
CASSYSGDEKLFF,TGTGCCAGCAGTTACTCAGGGGATGAAAAACTGTTTTTT,-,-,TRBV6-5,TRBJ1-4
CASSPLGGYEQYF,TGTGCCAGCAGCCCCCTCGGAGGCTACGAGCAGTACTTC,-,-,TRBV7-3,TRBJ2-7
CASSIYIPRGFYGYTF,TGTGCCAGCAGTATCTATATACCCCGGGGTTTCTATGGCTACACCTTC,-,-,TRBV7-8,TRBJ1-2
CASRETGGATEAFF,TGTGCCAGCAGAGAGACAGGGGGTGCCACTGAAGCTTTCTTT,TRBD1,-,TRBV28,TRBJ1-1
CASSYRQENTEAFF,TGTGCCAGCAGTTACAGACAGGAGAACACTGAAGCTTTCTTT,-,few,TRBV6-5,TRBJ1-1
CASSLSPTYRSDTQYF,TGTGCCAGCAGCTTAAGCCCGACTTACAGGTCGGATACGCAGTATTTT,-,-,TRBV7-2,TRBJ2-3